Sequencing of this T cell receptor (beta chain) was carried out in a study of blood T cell repertoires in COVID-19. The germline V gene has CDR1 MDHEN and CDR2 SYDVKM. There are 12 residues in the CDR3. V lost 1 base, J lost 10 bases, and 8 bases lay in between. Repertoires were generated with immunoSEQ multiplex PCR, while TCRdb's copy carries only in-frame clones and drops some. The profile covers fewer than 90,000 clones, with less than 90% appearing a single time and more than 15% taken by the ten largest. The chain has TRBV28 and TRBJ2-1; tentatively, D is TRBD2 (6 bases). Sequences were obtained from peripheral blood. The sequence was collected from a man of 80 years or more in a cohort sampled during active COVID-19. The CDR3 coding sequence is TGTGCCAGCAGTTTATACCGGGGGGAGCAGTTCTTC. It yields the protein CASSLYRGEQFF.